Listed below are T cell receptor beta chains from one sample, sequenced in a study of cytomegalovirus exposure and HLA in healthy donors. Using immunoSEQ multiplex PCR, the repertoire was profiled, and TCRdb retains in-frame clones only, with some absent. The data contain more than 50,000 clones, less than 75% of them singletons. Sequencing used PBMCs. The receptor source for this set is a woman between 50 and 59 years old in good health and CMV-seropositive. Each CDR3 is given with its conserved first and last residue. The order of the fields is J gene, clone size, V gene, D gene, CDR3 protein, CDR3 DNA. A D gene is named only where the DNA matches it firmly. Part of the rows lack a size; the others show once, few, many or a class for expanded clones.

TRBJ1-4 . TRBV28 TRBD1 CASSGQEGSLKGEKLFF TGTGCCAGCAGCGGACAGGAGGGTAGTCTTAAAGGTGAAAAACTGTTTTTT
TRBJ1-1 . TRBV2 . CASSFTEGSLRAFF TGTGCCAGCAGTTTCACTGAGGGATCCCTACGAGCTTTCTTT
TRBJ1-5 few TRBV7-8 . CASSFGQGGNQPQHF TGTGCCAGCAGCTTCGGGCAGGGTGGCAATCAGCCCCAGCATTTT
TRBJ2-7 . TRBV18 . CASSLQVQSYEQYF TGTGCCAGCTCATTACAGGTTCAGTCCTACGAGCAGTACTTC
TRBJ2-3 . TRBV5-1 TRBD1 CASSLRQGAQVPVTLSTDTQYF TGCGCCAGCAGCTTGCGGCAGGGGGCGCAGGTCCCCGTCACTCTCAGCACAGATACGCAGTATTTT
TRBJ2-1 . TRBV5-6 . CASSLDRRLTYNEQFF TGTGCCAGCAGCTTGGACAGGAGACTTACCTACAATGAGCAGTTCTTC
TRBJ1-2 . TRBV7-9 TRBD1 CASSLAGQGDYYGYTF TGTGCCAGCAGCTTAGCAGGACAGGGGGATTACTATGGCTACACCTTC
TRBJ2-7 once TRBV7-9 TRBD1 CASSYTGTGAYEQYF TGTGCCAGCAGCTACACCGGGACAGGGGCATACGAGCAGTACTTC
TRBJ2-5 . TRBV6-1 TRBD1 CASSARGPKTQYF TGTGCCAGCAGTGCCAGGGGGCCGAAGACCCAGTACTTC
TRBJ1-1 . TRBV5-1 . CASSGRGGNTEAFF TGCGCCAGCAGCGGGCGGGGAGGGAACACTGAAGCTTTCTTT
TRBJ1-4 once TRBV29-1 TRBD1 CSAEGQGGEKLFF TGCAGCGCCGAAGGGCAGGGGGGTGAAAAACTGTTTTTT
TRBJ1-1 . TRBV28 . CASTQWSAETEAFF TGTGCCAGCACTCAGTGGTCGGCGGAGACTGAAGCTTTCTTT
TRBJ2-2 . TRBV7-9 . CSSSLSTGELFF TGTTCCAGCAGCTTATCGACCGGGGAGCTGTTTTTT
TRBJ1-4 few TRBV4-3 . CASSPTLTGFNEKLFF TGCGCCAGCAGCCCCACTCTGACAGGCTTTAATGAAAAACTGTTTTTT
TRBJ1-1 . TRBV11-2 . CASSPTTNTEAFF TGTGCCAGCAGCCCAACTACCAACACTGAAGCTTTCTTT
TRBJ1-1 . TRBV2 . CASSDQGSRTEAFF TGTGCCAGCTCTGATCAGGGATCGCGCACTGAAGCTTTCTTT
TRBJ1-6 . TRBV7-2 TRBD1 CASRRDRALYSPLHF TGTGCCAGCAGACGGGACAGAGCTCTCTATTCACCCCTCCACTTT